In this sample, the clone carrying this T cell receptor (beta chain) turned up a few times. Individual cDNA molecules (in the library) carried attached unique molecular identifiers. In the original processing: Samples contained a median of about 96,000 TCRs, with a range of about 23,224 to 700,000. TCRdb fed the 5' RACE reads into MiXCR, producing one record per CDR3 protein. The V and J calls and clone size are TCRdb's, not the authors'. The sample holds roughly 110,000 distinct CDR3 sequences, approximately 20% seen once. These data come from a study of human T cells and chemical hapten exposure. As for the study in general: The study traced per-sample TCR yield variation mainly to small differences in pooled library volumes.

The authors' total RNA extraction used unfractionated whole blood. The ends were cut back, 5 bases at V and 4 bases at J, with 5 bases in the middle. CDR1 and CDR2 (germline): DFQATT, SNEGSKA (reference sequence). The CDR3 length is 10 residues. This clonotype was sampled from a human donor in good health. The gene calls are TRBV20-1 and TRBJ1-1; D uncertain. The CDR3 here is CSAGITEAFF. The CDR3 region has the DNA TGCAGTGCTGGGATCACTGAAGCTTTCTTT.